This record concerns one T cell receptor (beta chain) sequence. Its antigen is undetermined. This entry comes from a study of long-term antiretroviral therapy in people with HIV. Sequencing relied on immunoSEQ assay v3.0, run at survey level. This table comes from immunoSEQ multiplex PCR, and its TCRdb copy is limited to in-frame clones, with some not included. The repertoire includes about 20,000 clones, 90% of them detected once, and 7.5% to 10% sits in the top ten. The study's findings and limits: HIV repertoires covered narrower CDR3 length ranges than controls did. Post-ART samples showed increased diversity that remained below transplant donor control levels.

Germline CDR1 and CDR2: SGHKS and YYEKEE (reference sequence). The CDR3 sequence is 13 residues long. The V and J ends lost 0 bases and 0 bases respectively, with 4 bases between them. The origin of this receptor is a woman aged 25-40 years with HIV. The sequencing used unsorted PBMCs, collected about 4.6 years before starting antiretroviral therapy. The chain couples TRBV5-5 to TRBJ2-7; D is unclear. DNA of the CDR3: TGTGCCAGCAGCTTGGGGAGCTCCTACGAGCAGTACTTC. Its protein is CASSLGSSYEQYF. The complete variable domain, with remaining parts taken from reference TRBV5-5 and TRBJ2-7, reads DAGVTQSPTHLIKTRGQQVTLRCSPISGHKSVSWYQQVLGQGPQFIFQYYEKEERGRGNFPDRFSARQFPNYSSELNVNALLLGDSALYLCASSLGSSYEQYFGPGTRLTVT.